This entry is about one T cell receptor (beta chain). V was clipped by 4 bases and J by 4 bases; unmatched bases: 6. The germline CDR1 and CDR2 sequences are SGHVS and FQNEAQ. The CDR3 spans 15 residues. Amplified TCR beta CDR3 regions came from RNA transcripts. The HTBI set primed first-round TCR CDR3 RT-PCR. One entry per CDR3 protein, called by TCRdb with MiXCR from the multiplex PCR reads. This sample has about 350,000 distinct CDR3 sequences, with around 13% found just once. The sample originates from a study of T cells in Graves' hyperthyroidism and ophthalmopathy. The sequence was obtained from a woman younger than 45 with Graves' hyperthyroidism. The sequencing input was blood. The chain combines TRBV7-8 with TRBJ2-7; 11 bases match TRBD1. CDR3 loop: CASSSWDRGEYEQYF. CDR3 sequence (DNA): TGTGCCAGCAGCTCTTGGGACAGGGGGGAATACGAGCAGTACTTC.